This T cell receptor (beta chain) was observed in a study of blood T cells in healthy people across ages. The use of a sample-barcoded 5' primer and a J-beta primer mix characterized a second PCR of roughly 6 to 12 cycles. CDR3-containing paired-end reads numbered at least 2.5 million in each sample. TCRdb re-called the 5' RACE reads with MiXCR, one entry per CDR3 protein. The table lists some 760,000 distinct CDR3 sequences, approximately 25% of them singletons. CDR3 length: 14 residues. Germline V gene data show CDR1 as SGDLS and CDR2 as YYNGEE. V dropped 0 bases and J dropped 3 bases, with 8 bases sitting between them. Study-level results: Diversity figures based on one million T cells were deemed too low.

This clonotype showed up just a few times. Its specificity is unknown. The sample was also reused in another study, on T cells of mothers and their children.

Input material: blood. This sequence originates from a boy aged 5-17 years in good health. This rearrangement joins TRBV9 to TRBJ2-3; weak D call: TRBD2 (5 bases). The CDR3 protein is CASSVETGTDTQYF. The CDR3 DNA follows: TGTGCCAGCAGCGTAGAGACGGGGACAGATACGCAGTATTTT.